These 27 T cell receptor beta chains originate from one sample sequenced in a study of shared clonotypes between healthy human individuals. The data were produced by immunoSEQ multiplex PCR, yet TCRdb's version contains in-frame clones alone and is incomplete. The data show about 2.2 million clones, with around 93% seen just once and approximately 1.7% held by the top ten. Naive CD8 isolation took CD45RO-negative cells positively selected for CCR7 and excluded terminally differentiated effector memory CD45RA+ cells. What was sequenced was naive CD8+ T cells from PBMCs. These receptors were collected from a young man in good health. Some clones in this sample may be carry-over from other donors' samples.

The chain is built from TRBV27 and TRBJ1-2, with unresolved D. Per the germline V gene, CDR1 is MNHEY and CDR2 is SMNVEV (reference sequence). Deletions cut 6 bases from V and 8 bases from J, with 16 bases between. The CDR3 covers 13 residues. For the CDR3, the DNA is TGTGCCAGCAGACGCGGGATGCTGGGGGGCTACACCTTC. Its translation is CASRRGMLGGYTF.

The rearrangement uses TRBV9 and TRBJ2-1, with TRBD2 matching 10 bases. V lost 0 bases to trimming and J lost 4 bases; unmatched junction nucleotides: 13. Germline V gives CDR1 SGDLS, CDR2 YYNGEE. The CDR3 sequence is 19 residues long. CDR3 coding DNA: TGTGCCAGCAGCGTAGTTGGTGACAATGGACTAGCGGATTACAATGAGCAGTTCTTC. It codes for CASSVVGDNGLADYNEQFF.

This clone was recorded only once. The chain joins TRBV7-9 to TRBJ1-3; no clear D gene. From germline, CDR1 is SEHNR and CDR2 FQNEAQ (reference sequence). The CDR3 consists of 16 residues. Trimming left V 5 bases short and J 0 bases short, with 14 bases between. The CDR3 loop is CASSPGSVNSGNTIYF. The DNA of the CDR3 is TGTGCCAGCAGCCCCGGTTCGGTGAACTCTGGAAACACCATATATTTT. Drawing the rest from reference TRBV7-9 and TRBJ1-3, the complete variable domain is DTGVSQNPRHKITKRGQNVTFRCDPISEHNRLYWYRQTLGQGPEFLTYFQNEAQLEKSRLLSDRFSAERPKGSFSTLEIQRTEQGDSAMYLCASSPGSVNSGNTIYFGEGSWLTVV.

CDR3 coding DNA: TGTGCCAGCAGTTTAGGGATTGGGACGGCCTCTTACAATGAGCAGTTCTTC. It is translated as CASSLGIGTASYNEQFF. This chain joins TRBV28 and TRBJ2-1; D might be TRBD1 or TRBD2, each matching 5 bases. Between the trimmed V and J ends, which lost 2 bases and 4 bases, there was a span of 18 bases. Germline loops: CDR1 MDHEN, CDR2 SYDVKM. This CDR3 comprises 17 residues.

The CDR3 reads CASIVGPNTGELFF. The DNA of the CDR3 is TGTGCCAGCATTGTCGGTCCGAACACCGGGGAGCTGTTTTTT. The chain recombines TRBV2 with TRBJ2-2; unclear D gene. The CDR3 runs to 14 residues. V gave up 7 bases and J gave up 0 bases, with 9 bases separating them. CDR1 is SNHLY, CDR2 FYNNEI, per germline.

This rearrangement joins TRBV18 to TRBJ1-1; 9 positions agree with TRBD1. J was trimmed by 1 base and V by 1 base; bases with no gene match: 13. Looked up from germline, CDR1 is KGHSH and CDR2 is LQKENI. The CDR3 has 19 amino acids. CDR3 protein: CASSPLGTGLVRGNTEAFF. CDR3 DNA: TGTGCCAGCTCACCACTCGGGACAGGGTTAGTGAGGGGGAACACTGAAGCTTTCTTT.

This chain connects TRBV5-8 to TRBJ2-1, with TRBD1 identical over 11 bases. Trimming cost V 3 bases and J 15 bases; bases outside gene matches: 20. The CDR3 consists of 17 residues. Per the germline V gene, CDR1 is SGHTS and CDR2 is YDEGEE. The CDR3, as DNA: TGTGCCAGCAGCTCGCTAGGACAGGGGGCGAAGAGAGGTATTCTGTTCTTC. It yields the protein CASSSLGQGAKRGILFF.

V is TRBV27 and J is TRBJ2-5; TRBD1 matches 8 bases. J gave up 4 bases and V 6 bases, and 10 bases lay outside the gene matches. Germline V gives CDR1 MNHEY, CDR2 SMNVEV (reference sequence). The CDR3 has 15 residues. The CDR3: CASRGTGQGSETQYF. The CDR3 DNA sequence: TGTGCCAGCAGGGGGACAGGTCAGGGGTCAGAGACCCAGTACTTC.

This clone was recorded once. The chain has TRBV9 and TRBJ2-7, with 9 bases identical to TRBD1. The CDR3 is 14 residues long. Germline trimming cut 2 bases from V and 6 bases from J; bases unmatched to any gene: 6. Per germline, CDR1 SGDLS and CDR2 YYNGEE. The CDR3 region is CASSVGQGTAEQYF. The CDR3, as DNA: TGTGCCAGCAGCGTGGGACAGGGTACGGCCGAGCAGTACTTC.

V gene TRBV9 combines with J gene TRBJ2-7; D may be TRBD1 (5 bases). Germline CDR1 is SGDLS and CDR2 is YYNGEE. The CDR3 has 16 residues. Deletions cut 4 bases from V and 6 bases from J, with 23 bases between. The CDR3 protein is CASSLLQTALPFEQYF. The CDR3 bases are TGTGCCAGCAGCCTCCTCCAGACAGCCCTACCCTTCGAGCAGTACTTC. Based on the CDR3 plus reference TRBV9 and TRBJ2-7, the full variable domain is DSGVTQTPKHLITATGQRVTLRCSPRSGDLSVYWYQQSLDQGLQFLIQYYNGEERAKGNILERFSAQQFPDLHSELNLSSLELGDSALYFCASSLLQTALPFEQYFGPGTRLTVT.

The chain has TRBV19 and TRBJ1-5, with D hard to call. The CDR3 has 15 residues. With 10 bases removed from V and 2 bases from J, the gap between germline ends came to 18 bases. Germline V gene sequence: CDR1 LNHDA, CDR2 SQIVND (reference sequence). The CDR3 nucleotides read TGTGCCACCAACCCCTACCACCAGGGCAATCAGCCCCAGCATTTT. It translates to CATNPYHQGNQPQHF.

This chain joins TRBV7-9 and TRBJ2-5; D is possibly TRBD2 (5 bases). The CDR3 has 16 residues. V dropped 5 bases and J dropped 1 base, with 17 bases sitting between them. Germline V gene lookup returns CDR1 SEHNR and CDR2 FQNEAQ (reference sequence). The CDR3 loop is CASSLNPRAIQETQYF. For the CDR3, the DNA is TGTGCCAGCAGCCTTAATCCGAGGGCGATCCAAGAGACCCAGTACTTC.

V and J are TRBV13 and TRBJ1-4, with D unclear. The CDR3 spans 15 residues. V gave up 6 bases and J gave up 3 bases, with 14 bases separating them. Germline assignment: CDR1 PRHDT and CDR2 FYEKMQ (reference sequence). CDR3 nucleotides: TGTGCCAGCAGATCACGGAATAGGGCTAATGAAAAACTGTTTTTT. Its translation: CASRSRNRANEKLFF.

The rearrangement uses TRBV5-4 and TRBJ1-1; D not resolved. Looked up from germline, CDR1 is SGHNT and CDR2 is YYREEE (reference sequence). The ends were cut back, 2 bases at V and 7 bases at J, with 9 bases in the middle. The CDR3 is made up of 12 amino acids. The CDR3 DNA sequence: TGTGCCAGCAGCTTTTTAGGCGATGAAGCTTTCTTT. Amino acids: CASSFLGDEAFF.

The chain joins TRBV9 to TRBJ2-2; a weak D match, TRBD2 (5 bases). Germline V lookup: CDR1 SGDLS, CDR2 YYNGEE. V was cut by 5 bases and J by 6 bases, with 11 bases left in between. The length of the CDR3 is 13 residues. CDR3 amino acids: CASRASIAGELFF. In nucleotides, the CDR3 is TGTGCCAGCAGGGCTAGCATTGCCGGGGAGCTGTTTTTT. Drawing the rest from reference TRBV9 and TRBJ2-2, the complete variable domain is DSGVTQTPKHLITATGQRVTLRCSPRSGDLSVYWYQQSLDQGLQFLIQYYNGEERAKGNILERFSAQQFPDLHSELNLSSLELGDSALYFCASRASIAGELFFGEGSRLTVL.

V is TRBV5-1 and J is TRBJ1-4; D not certain. The CDR3 loop spans 15 amino acids. The V and J ends lost 4 bases and 8 bases respectively, with 18 bases between them. Germline values: CDR1 SGHRS, CDR2 YFSETQ. Here the CDR3 DNA reads TGCGCCAGCAGCCCCCGCAGGCCAGAGGGCGAAAAACTGTTTTTT. This translates into CASSPRRPEGEKLFF.

This rearrangement joins TRBV28 to TRBJ2-2, with a weak D call TRBD1 (5 bases). The CDR3 extends over 14 amino acids. V was clipped by 4 bases and J by 2 bases, with 8 bases between them. CDR1 is MDHEN, CDR2 SYDVKM, per germline. CDR3 loop: CASSSQENTGELFF. Written as DNA, the CDR3 is TGTGCCAGCAGTTCACAGGAAAACACCGGGGAGCTGTTTTTT.

The genes are TRBV28 and TRBJ2-1, with no clear D. The germline V and J ends were trimmed by 7 bases and 6 bases, with 19 bases remaining between them. This CDR3 comprises 15 residues. Germline V gene sequence: CDR1 MDHEN, CDR2 SYDVKM. The CDR3 is CASTDVLGIGNEQFF. In nucleotides, the CDR3 is TGTGCCAGCACCGACGTGCTAGGAATCGGCAATGAGCAGTTCTTC.

The chain recombines TRBV2 with TRBJ2-1; D not certain. CDR3 length: 15 residues. The V gene lost 1 base and the J gene lost 3 bases, with 10 bases spanning the gap. Germline-derived CDR1 and CDR2 are SNHLY and FYNNEI. The CDR3, as DNA: TGTGCCAGCAGTGAAGAAGGAGCAAACTACAATGAGCAGTTCTTC. This translates into CASSEEGANYNEQFF. Full variable domain (missing parts from reference TRBV2 and TRBJ2-1): EPEVTQTPSHQVTQMGQEVILRCVPISNHLYFYWYRQILGQKVEFLVSFYNNEISEKSEIFDDQFSVERPDGSNFTLKIRSTKLEDSAMYFCASSEEGANYNEQFFGPGTRLTVL.

This clone was observed once. V is TRBV6-5 and J is TRBJ2-1; 9 bases agree with TRBD1. Germline lookup yields CDR1 MNHEY and CDR2 SVGAGI. The CDR3 sequence is 14 residues long. V shed 4 bases, J shed 8 bases, and the junction held 6 bases outside the gene matches. This CDR3 reads CASSSPWTGDEQFF. The CDR3 region has the DNA TGTGCCAGCAGTTCCCCCTGGACAGGGGATGAGCAGTTCTTC.

V is TRBV28 and J is TRBJ2-7, with D maybe TRBD1 (5 bases). Germline values: CDR1 MDHEN, CDR2 SYDVKM. The V end lost 6 bases, the J end lost 0 bases, and 15 bases lay between the germline ends. The CDR3 has 15 amino acids. The chain's CDR3 is CASRPQGFASYEQYF. The CDR3, as DNA: TGTGCCAGCAGACCCCAGGGTTTCGCCTCCTACGAGCAGTACTTC.

The gene calls are TRBV29-1 and TRBJ2-2, with TRBD1 identical over 7 bases. The CDR3 consists of 13 residues. J was trimmed by 6 bases and V by 4 bases; bases with no gene match: 5. Germline loops: CDR1 SQVTM, CDR2 ANQGSEA. The CDR3 region has the DNA TGCAGCGTTGGCCAGGGGGTCTCCGGGGAGCTGTTTTTT. This codes for CSVGQGVSGELFF.

CDR3 amino acids: CASSIHWDSSYEQYF. CDR3 sequence (DNA): TGTGCCAGCAGTATCCATTGGGACAGCTCCTACGAGCAGTACTTC. This sequence joins TRBV6-6 and TRBJ2-7; 7 nucleotides agree with TRBD1. V shed 5 bases and J 0 bases; nucleotides not matched to a gene: 7. CDR1 is MNHNY, CDR2 SVGAGI, per germline (reference sequence). This CDR3 contains 15 residues.

The chain joins TRBV18 to TRBJ1-2; TRBD1 might be the D (6 bases). Germline values: CDR1 KGHSH, CDR2 LQKENI. The CDR3 runs 16 residues. The V end was cut by 2 bases, the J end by 7 bases, with 20 bases between. The CDR3 reads CASSPSTGRALSGYTF. DNA for the CDR3: TGTGCCAGCTCACCATCAACAGGGAGGGCTTTGAGTGGCTACACCTTC.

The chain recombines TRBV27 with TRBJ2-7; 8 nucleotides line up with TRBD2. Germline-derived CDR1 and CDR2 are MNHEY and SMNVEV (reference sequence). V shed 3 bases and J 0 bases; nucleotides not matched to a gene: 7. The length of the CDR3 is 16 residues. CDR3 sequence (DNA): TGTGCCAGCAGTTTCTCTTACGGGAGGGCCTCCTACGAGCAGTACTTC. This sequence encodes CASSFSYGRASYEQYF.

The chain uses TRBV28 and TRBJ2-7; D might be TRBD1 (6 bases). The length of the CDR3 is 14 residues. The V end lost 6 bases, the J end lost 0 bases, and 12 bases lay between the germline ends. Germline CDR1 and CDR2: MDHEN and SYDVKM. The DNA of the CDR3 is TGTGCCAGCAGCCCCCGGGACATCTCCTACGAGCAGTACTTC. Protein sequence: CASSPRDISYEQYF. Combining the CDR3 with reference TRBV28 and TRBJ2-7 gives the whole variable domain DVKVTQSSRYLVKRTGEKVFLECVQDMDHENMFWYRQDPGLGLRLIYFSYDVKMKEKGDIPEGYSVSREKKERFSLILESASTNQTSMYLCASSPRDISYEQYFGPGTRLTVT.

The chain joins TRBV27 to TRBJ2-7, with 7 bases matching TRBD2. The V gene's germline CDR1 is MNHEY and CDR2 SMNVEV (reference sequence). CDR3 size: 14 residues. The V and J ends lost 8 bases and 2 bases, in that order; junction bases with no gene match: 9. Written as DNA, the CDR3 is TGTGCCAGCGGGATGGGGAGGGGAACCTACGAGCAGTACTTC. Protein sequence: CASGMGRGTYEQYF.